This T cell receptor beta chain was observed in a study of blood T cell repertoires in COVID-19. The wider study: Collection of acute and convalescent COVID-19 samples took place in the United States, Italy and Spain. PBMCs, B-cell-depleted T cells, or T cells provided the cDNA or gDNA that made up the material.

The trim removed 5 bases at V and 4 bases at J, leaving 6 bases unmatched. CDR3 size: 14 residues. Germline CDR1 MNHEY, CDR2 SMNVEV (reference sequence). As originally analysed: Counts of nucleated cells, estimated from reference gene primer amplification, were obtained. Assay: immunoSEQ multiplex PCR; the TCRdb copy retains only in-frame clones and omits some. V, J and clone size were drawn from that table, and D and trimming were deduced from the DNA. This sample has 15,000 to 20,000 clones, with about 90% found just once. V and J are TRBV27 and TRBJ2-7, with 9 nucleotides matching TRBD1. The TCR originated in a human donor in a cohort sampled during active COVID-19. The sequencing input was peripheral blood. CDR3 DNA: TGTGCCAGCAGTACCCGGGACAGGGTGTACGAGCAGTACTTC. It translates to CASSTRDRVYEQYF.